The 14 T cell receptor beta chains reported below all come from one sample, sequenced in a study of blood T cell repertoires in COVID-19. The assay was immunoSEQ multiplex PCR, and TCRdb's table has in-frame clones only and misses some. The sample includes 98,000 or so clones, approximately 88% of them seen just once. The specimen was peripheral blood. These receptors originate from a human donor in a cohort sampled during active COVID-19.

This rearrangement joins TRBV7-6 to TRBJ2-1; TRBD2 matches 8 bases. This CDR3 region has 16 residues. Looked up from germline, CDR1 is SGHVS and CDR2 is FNYEAQ. V gave up 1 base and J gave up 9 bases; unmatched junction bases: 11. The CDR3 region is CASSLDPAGASSEQFF. The CDR3 nucleotides are TGTGCCAGCAGCTTAGACCCAGCGGGAGCCAGTAGTGAGCAGTTCTTC.

The genes are TRBV7-6 and TRBJ2-1; the match to TRBD2 covers 8 bases. CDR3 length: 16 amino acids. CDR1 and CDR2 from the germline V gene are SGHVS and FNYEAQ. After removal of 0 bases from V and 4 bases from J, the junction contained 5 bases not matched to a gene. For the CDR3, the DNA is TGTGCCAGCAGCTTAGCGAGACTAGCGCCTTACAATGAGCAGTTCTTC. Its protein is CASSLARLAPYNEQFF.

V gene TRBV7-2 combines with J gene TRBJ2-7; 7 bases map to TRBD1. CDR3 size: 14 residues. CDR1 and CDR2 (germline): SGHTA, FQGNSA. The trim removed 4 bases at V and 3 bases at J, leaving 6 bases unmatched. This chain's CDR3 is CASSSRDSHYEQYF. The CDR3 DNA reads TGTGCCAGCAGCTCCCGGGACAGTCACTACGAGCAGTACTTC.

The CDR3 nucleotides are TGCGCCAGCGGAATACTAGCGGGACCCTCCTACGAGCAGTACTTC. It specifies CASGILAGPSYEQYF. The chain recombines TRBV5-1 with TRBJ2-7; 10 positions agree with TRBD2. The CDR3 has 15 amino acids. CDR1 is SGHRS, CDR2 YFSETQ, per germline. The V segment lost 7 bases and the J segment 0 bases; nucleotides outside the gene matches: 7.

J is TRBJ1-5 and V is TRBV28, with D possibly TRBD1 on 5 matching bases. The CDR3 has 15 residues. The V end was cut by 7 bases, the J end by 7 bases, with 20 bases between. Germline values: CDR1 MDHEN, CDR2 SYDVKM. CDR3: CASNFGGVPLQPQHF. The CDR3 DNA reads TGTGCCAGCAACTTTGGAGGGGTCCCCCTCCAGCCCCAGCATTTT.

This sequence joins TRBV6-6 and TRBJ2-1; 9 bases line up with TRBD1. In germline, CDR1 is MNHNY, CDR2 SVGAGI (reference sequence). The CDR3 spans 12 residues. With V trimmed by 7 bases and J by 9 bases, 4 bases remained unmatched. CDR3 in DNA: TGTGCCAGCAACCCGACAGGGGGTGAGCAGTTCTTC. The encoded protein is CASNPTGGEQFF.

This clone appeared a single time. This sequence joins TRBV5-5 and TRBJ2-2, with 7 bases identical to TRBD1. The germline CDR1 and CDR2 sequences are SGHKS and YYEKEE (reference sequence). With 4 bases clipped from V and 6 bases from J, the junction kept 3 bases outside the gene matches. The length of the CDR3 is 13 residues. The CDR3 sequence is CASSTDRAGELFF. Here the CDR3 DNA reads TGTGCCAGCAGCACAGACAGGGCCGGGGAGCTGTTTTTT.

Concerning this clone itself: Other nucleotide sequences from this sample produce the same CDR3. This chain connects TRBV6-5 to TRBJ2-5, with D maybe TRBD2 (7 bases). The CDR3 sequence is 14 residues long. Per the germline V gene, CDR1 is MNHEY and CDR2 is SVGAGI. The ends were cut back, 0 bases at V and 5 bases at J, with 10 bases in the middle. The CDR3 loop reads CASSYSGGHETQYF. CDR3 nucleotide sequence: TGTGCCAGCAGTTACTCCGGGGGGCATGAGACCCAGTACTTC.

This chain connects TRBV11-2 to TRBJ1-1; possible D gene TRBD1, 5 bases. This CDR3 region has 14 residues. Germline-derived CDR1 and CDR2 are SGHAT and FQNNGV. V was clipped by 0 bases and J by 3 bases, with 8 bases between them. The CDR3 loop reads CASSLEAGYTEAFF. The CDR3 nucleotides read TGTGCCAGCAGCTTAGAGGCAGGGTACACTGAAGCTTTCTTT. Combining the CDR3 with reference TRBV11-2 and TRBJ1-1 gives the whole variable domain EAGVAQSPRYKIIEKRQSVAFWCNPISGHATLYWYQQILGQGPKLLIQFQNNGVVDDSQLPKDRFSAERLKGVDSTLKIQPAKLEDSAVYLCASSLEAGYTEAFFGQGTRLTVV.

This CDR3 reads CATSRAPSSYEQYF. The CDR3 DNA reads as TGTGCCACCAGCAGAGCACCTAGCTCCTACGAGCAGTACTTC. The chain couples TRBV15 to TRBJ2-7; D is uncertain. The V end lost 1 base, the J end lost 0 bases, and 7 bases lay between the germline ends. Germline assignment: CDR1 LNHNV and CDR2 YYDKDF (reference sequence). The CDR3 sequence is 14 residues long.

This clone has just one count. The chain links TRBV4-1 to TRBJ2-5, with 9 bases matching TRBD1. Losses at the gene ends were 1 base for V and 7 bases for J; bases not matched to a gene: 7. The CDR3 is 15 residues long. CDR1 and CDR2 (germline): MGHRA, YSYEKL. This chain's CDR3 is CASSQVGTGSGTQYF. The CDR3, as DNA: TGCGCCAGCAGCCAAGTGGGGACAGGGTCCGGGACCCAGTACTTC.

The chain employs TRBV11-2 and TRBJ1-2; 12 nucleotides line up with TRBD1. The V gene's germline CDR1 is SGHAT and CDR2 FQNNGV. J was trimmed by 8 bases and V by 4 bases; bases with no gene match: 14. The CDR3 is made up of 17 amino acids. CDR3 loop: CASSSTVPGQGARGYTF. CDR3 bases: TGTGCCAGCAGCTCCACCGTCCCGGGACAGGGGGCTAGAGGCTACACCTTC.

J is TRBJ2-3 and V is TRBV7-9, with D possibly being TRBD1 (5 bases). Trimming pared 3 bases from V and 3 bases from J, leaving 16 bases between. This CDR3 spans 16 amino acids. Germline CDR1 SEHNR, CDR2 FQNEAQ (reference sequence). Written as DNA, the CDR3 is TGTGCCAGCAGCTTTCGTGCGGCAGGGTGGACAGATACGCAGTATTTT. It is translated as CASSFRAAGWTDTQYF.

The rearrangement joins TRBV28 to TRBJ2-1; D remains unclear. This CDR3 is 15 amino acids long. V gave up 5 bases and J gave up 5 bases, with 16 bases separating them. Germline CDR1 and CDR2: MDHEN and SYDVKM. CDR3 loop: CASSTLDEVNNEQFF. CDR3 coding DNA: TGTGCCAGCAGTACCCTCGATGAGGTGAACAATGAGCAGTTCTTC.